This T cell receptor (beta chain) was found in a study of cytomegalovirus exposure and HLA in healthy donors. Study-level results: With later analysis, a missense DCLRE1C variant became linked to TCR beta V- and J-gene trimming. A previous analysis found most TCR beta V segments productive roughly 87% or roughly 30% of the time. Associated with HLA alleles at 0.05 false discovery rate in a later analysis were some 16,000 TCR beta sequences.

The PCR was carried out with 60 Vbeta primers and 13 Jbeta primers. Assay: immunoSEQ multiplex PCR; the TCRdb copy retains only in-frame clones and omits some. The table for this sample gives roughly 100,000 clones. V was pared by 8 bases and J by 0 bases, with 13 bases between. This CDR3 has 14 amino acids. The germline V gene encodes CDR1 GTSNPN and CDR2 SVGIG (reference sequence). For this clone: Its antigen is not identified.

The chain combines TRBV30 with TRBJ2-2; D is unresolved. The sequenced sample was PBMCs. The TCR sequence derives from a man aged 50 or older in good health and CMV-seropositive. The DNA for the CDR3 is TGTGCCCGCACCCACTACTCGAACACCGGGGAGCTGTTTTTT. Its translation is CARTHYSNTGELFF.